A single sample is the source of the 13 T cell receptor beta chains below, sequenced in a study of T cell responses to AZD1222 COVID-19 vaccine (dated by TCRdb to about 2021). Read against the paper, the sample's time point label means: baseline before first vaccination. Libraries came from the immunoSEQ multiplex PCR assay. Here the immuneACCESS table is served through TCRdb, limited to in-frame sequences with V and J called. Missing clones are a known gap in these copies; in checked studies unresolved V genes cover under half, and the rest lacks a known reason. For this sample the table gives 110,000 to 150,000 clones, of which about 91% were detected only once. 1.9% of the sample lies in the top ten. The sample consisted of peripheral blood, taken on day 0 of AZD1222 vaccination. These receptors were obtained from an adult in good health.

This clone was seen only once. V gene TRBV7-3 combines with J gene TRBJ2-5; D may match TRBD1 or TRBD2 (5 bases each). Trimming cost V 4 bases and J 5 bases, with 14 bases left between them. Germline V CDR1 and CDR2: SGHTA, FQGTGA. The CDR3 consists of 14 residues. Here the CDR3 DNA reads TGTGCCAGCAGCTCAAACGGGGACGGGGAGACCCAGTACTTC. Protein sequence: CASSSNGDGETQYF.

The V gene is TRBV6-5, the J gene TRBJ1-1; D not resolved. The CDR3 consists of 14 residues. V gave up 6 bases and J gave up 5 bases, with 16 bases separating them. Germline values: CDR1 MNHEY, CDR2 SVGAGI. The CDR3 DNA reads TGTGCCAGCAGAACCGGGGAAGGTAGAACTGAAGCTTTCTTT. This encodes CASRTGEGRTEAFF.

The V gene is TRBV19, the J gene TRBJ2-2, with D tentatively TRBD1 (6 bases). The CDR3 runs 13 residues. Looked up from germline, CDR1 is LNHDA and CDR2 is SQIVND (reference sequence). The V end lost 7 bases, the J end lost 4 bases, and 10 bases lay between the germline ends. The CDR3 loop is CASKRRGTGELFF. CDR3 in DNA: TGTGCCAGTAAGCGCAGGGGCACCGGGGAGCTGTTTTTT.

CDR3 DNA: TGTGCCAGCAGTTTGCCCGGGGGGGTCCAAGAGACCCAGTACTTC. This sequence encodes CASSLPGGVQETQYF. The chain recombines TRBV28 with TRBJ2-5, with 8 bases that match TRBD2. After removal of 3 bases from V and 1 base from J, the junction contained 4 bases not matched to a gene. Germline-derived CDR1 and CDR2 are MDHEN and SYDVKM. The CDR3 runs 15 residues.

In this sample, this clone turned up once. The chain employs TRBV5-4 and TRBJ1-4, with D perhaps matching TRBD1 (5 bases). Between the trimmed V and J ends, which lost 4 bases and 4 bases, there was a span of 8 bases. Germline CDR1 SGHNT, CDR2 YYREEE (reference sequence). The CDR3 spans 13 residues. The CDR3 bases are TGTGCCAGCAGCGGGACGGTTAATGAAAAACTGTTTTTT. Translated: CASSGTVNEKLFF.

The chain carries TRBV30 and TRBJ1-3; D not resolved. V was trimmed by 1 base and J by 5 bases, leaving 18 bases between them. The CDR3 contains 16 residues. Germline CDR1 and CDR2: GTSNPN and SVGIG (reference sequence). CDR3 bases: TGTGCCTGGAGTGCACCATGGCGGGCCGGACGAAACACCATATATTTT. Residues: CAWSAPWRAGRNTIYF. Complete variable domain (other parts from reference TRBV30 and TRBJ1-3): SQTIHQWPATLVQPVGSPLSLECTVEGTSNPNLYWYRQAAGRGLQLLFYSVGIGQISSEVPQNLSASRPQDRQFILSSKKLLLSDSGFYLCAWSAPWRAGRNTIYFGEGSWLTVV.

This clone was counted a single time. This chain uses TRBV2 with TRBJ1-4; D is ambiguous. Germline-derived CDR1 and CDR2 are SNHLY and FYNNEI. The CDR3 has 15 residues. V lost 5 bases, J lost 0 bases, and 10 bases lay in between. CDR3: CASSPRIATNEKLFF. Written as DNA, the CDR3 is TGTGCCAGCAGTCCGCGGATTGCAACTAATGAAAAACTGTTTTTT.

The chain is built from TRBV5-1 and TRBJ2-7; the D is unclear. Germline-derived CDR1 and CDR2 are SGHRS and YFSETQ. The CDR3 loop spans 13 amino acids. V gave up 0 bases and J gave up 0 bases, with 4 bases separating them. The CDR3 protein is CASSLDTSYEQYF. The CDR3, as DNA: TGCGCCAGCAGCTTGGACACCTCCTACGAGCAGTACTTC.

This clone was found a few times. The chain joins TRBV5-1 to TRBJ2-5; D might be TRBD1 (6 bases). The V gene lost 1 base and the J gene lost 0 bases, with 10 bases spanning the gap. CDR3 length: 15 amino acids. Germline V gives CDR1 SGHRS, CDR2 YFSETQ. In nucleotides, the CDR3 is TGCGCCAGCAGCTTGCCGGCAGGGGACCAAGAGACCCAGTACTTC. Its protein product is CASSLPAGDQETQYF.

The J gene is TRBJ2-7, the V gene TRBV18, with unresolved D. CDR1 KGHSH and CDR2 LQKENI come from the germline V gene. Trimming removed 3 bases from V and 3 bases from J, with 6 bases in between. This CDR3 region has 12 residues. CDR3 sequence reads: CASSPTNYEQYF. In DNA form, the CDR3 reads TGTGCCAGCTCACCCACCAACTACGAGCAGTACTTC. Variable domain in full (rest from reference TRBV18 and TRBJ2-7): NAGVMQNPRHLVRRRGQEARLRCSPMKGHSHVYWYRQLPEEGLKFMVYLQKENIIDESGMPKERFSAEFPKEGPSILRIQQVVRGDSAAYFCASSPTNYEQYFGPGTRLTVT.

As DNA, the CDR3 is TGTGCCAGCAGCCGACAGGGGAAAGGCGAGCAGTACTTC. Protein product: CASSRQGKGEQYF. V gene TRBV7-9 combines with J gene TRBJ2-7; the match to TRBD1 covers 8 bases. This CDR3 has 13 amino acids. Germline values: CDR1 SEHNR, CDR2 FQNEAQ (reference sequence). J was trimmed by 6 bases and V by 5 bases; bases with no gene match: 6. The variable domain in full, completed from reference TRBV7-9 and TRBJ2-7, reads DTGVSQNPRHKITKRGQNVTFRCDPISEHNRLYWYRQTLGQGPEFLTYFQNEAQLEKSRLLSDRFSAERPKGSFSTLEIQRTEQGDSAMYLCASSRQGKGEQYFGPGTRLTVT.

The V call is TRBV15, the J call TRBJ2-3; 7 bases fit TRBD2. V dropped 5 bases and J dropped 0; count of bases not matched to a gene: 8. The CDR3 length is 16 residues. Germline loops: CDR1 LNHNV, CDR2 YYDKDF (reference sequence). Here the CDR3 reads CATSGSGDTSTDTQYF. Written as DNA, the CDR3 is TGTGCCACCAGCGGGAGCGGGGATACTAGCACAGATACGCAGTATTTT.

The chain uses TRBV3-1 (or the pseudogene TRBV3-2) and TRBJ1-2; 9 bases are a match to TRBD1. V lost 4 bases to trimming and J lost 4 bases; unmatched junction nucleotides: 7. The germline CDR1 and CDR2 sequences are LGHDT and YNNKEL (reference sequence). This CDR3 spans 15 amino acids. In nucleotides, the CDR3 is TGTGCCAGCAGCCTCGGGGGGACAGGGACCTATGGCTACACCTTC. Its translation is CASSLGGTGTYGYTF.